The 8 T cell receptor beta chains listed next were all sequenced from one sample in a study of blood T cells in healthy people across ages. Sample-barcoded 5' priming and a J-beta primer mix drove a second PCR of 7 to 11 cycles. TCRdb reanalysed the 5' RACE reads using MiXCR and keeps one entry per CDR3 protein. The sample holds about 1.1 million distinct CDR3 sequences, around two fifths seen once. Sequencing was done on a sample of blood. These receptors were obtained from a man between 18 and 29 years old in good health.

The chain couples TRBV7-2 to TRBJ2-5; weak D call: TRBD2 (5 bases). Germline CDR1 is SGHTA and CDR2 is FQGNSA. This CDR3 comprises 13 residues. V gave up 7 bases and J gave up 7 bases, with 16 bases separating them. CDR3 in amino acids: CASTISPRGTQYF. Here the CDR3 DNA reads TGTGCCAGCACCATATCCCCTCGGGGGACCCAGTACTTC.

Turning to this clonotype: Since a much larger clone is just one base distant, this may be a read error. The chain carries TRBV5-1 and TRBJ2-1; D perhaps matches TRBD1 (5 bases). The V and J ends lost 4 bases and 13 bases respectively, with 18 bases between them. The CDR3 runs 13 residues. Germline V gene sequence: CDR1 SGHRS, CDR2 YFSETQ. This CDR3 is CASSQRQKETQFF. Here the CDR3 DNA reads TGCGCCAGCAGCCAACGACAGAAAGAGACCCAGTTCTTC.

This clonotype was seen a handful of times. This chain links TRBV9 with TRBJ1-2; D is perhaps TRBD1 (5 bases). Germline lookup yields CDR1 SGDLS and CDR2 YYNGEE. V shed 6 bases and J shed 5 bases, with 20 bases lying between them. CDR3 length: 15 amino acids. The CDR3 DNA follows: TGTGCCAGCACCCTTGCGGTGGGACGGCGGTATGGCTACACCTTC. Translation: CASTLAVGRRYGYTF.

This clonotype has more than one count but fewer than ten. The chain uses TRBV9 and TRBJ2-7; the match to TRBD2 covers 7 bases. J was trimmed by 4 bases and V by 3 bases; bases with no gene match: 10. The germline CDR1 and CDR2 sequences are SGDLS and YYNGEE. The CDR3 sequence is 15 residues long. CDR3 protein: CASSESASGGYEQYF. The CDR3 DNA reads TGTGCCAGCAGCGAGTCGGCTAGCGGCGGATACGAGCAGTACTTC.

In its sample, this clonotype was seen a few times. V and J are TRBV11-2 and TRBJ2-2; 9 bases fit TRBD1. CDR1 and CDR2 (germline): SGHAT, FQNNGV. V was pared by 4 bases and J by 4 bases, with 7 bases of the junction left unmatched. The CDR3 has 16 amino acids. The CDR3 DNA sequence: TGTGCCAGCAGCTCCACAGGGGGCTCGGGCACCGGGGAGCTGTTTTTT. Its protein product is CASSSTGGSGTGELFF.

Points on this clonotype: A junction end diverges from the germline sequence, so it may reflect a read error. The gene calls are TRBV4-3 and TRBJ2-6; 7 bases agree with TRBD2. The CDR3 has 16 amino acids. Germline CDR1 reads LGHNA; CDR2 reads YSLEER. The DNA for the CDR3 is TGCGCCAGCAGCACCTGGGGAGGGGTTGGGGCCAACGTCCTGACTTTT. Its translation: CASSTWGGVGANVLTF.

This clonotype was seen only a few times. The chain carries TRBV29-1 and TRBJ1-1; D uncertain. CDR1 and CDR2 from the germline V gene are SQVTM and ANQGSEA. V was clipped by 4 bases and J by 2 bases, with 11 bases between them. The CDR3 is 13 residues long. The CDR3 region is CSVGPASNTEAFF. Here the CDR3 DNA reads TGCAGCGTTGGTCCAGCGAGCAACACTGAAGCTTTCTTT.

CDR3 in DNA: TGTGCCAGCAGCTTAGATATGGCAGAGGGGAACGGGGAGCTGTTTTTT. It is translated as CASSLDMAEGNGELFF. The chain uses TRBV11-2 and TRBJ2-2, with D possibly called TRBD1 or TRBD2 (5 bases each). Germline V gene data show CDR1 as SGHAT and CDR2 as FQNNGV. Trimming took off 0 bases at V and 7 bases at J, with 15 bases between the two ends. The CDR3 runs to 16 residues.